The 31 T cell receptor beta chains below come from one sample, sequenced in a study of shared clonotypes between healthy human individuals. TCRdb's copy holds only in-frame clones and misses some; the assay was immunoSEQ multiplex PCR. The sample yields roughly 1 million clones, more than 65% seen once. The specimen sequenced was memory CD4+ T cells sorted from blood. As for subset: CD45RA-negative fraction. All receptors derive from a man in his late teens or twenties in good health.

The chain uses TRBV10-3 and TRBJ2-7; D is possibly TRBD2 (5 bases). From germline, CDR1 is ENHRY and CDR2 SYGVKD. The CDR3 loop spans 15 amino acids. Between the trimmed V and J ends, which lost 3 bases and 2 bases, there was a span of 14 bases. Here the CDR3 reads CAISDRASIAYEQYF. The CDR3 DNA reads TGTGCCATCAGTGATAGGGCTAGCATCGCCTACGAGCAGTACTTC.

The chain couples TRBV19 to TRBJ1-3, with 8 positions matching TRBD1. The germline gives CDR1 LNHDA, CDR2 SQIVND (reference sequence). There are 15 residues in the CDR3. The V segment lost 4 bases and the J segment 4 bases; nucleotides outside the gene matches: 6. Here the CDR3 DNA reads TGTGCCAGTAGTAATCAGGGGGCAAGCGGAAACACCATATATTTT. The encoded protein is CASSNQGASGNTIYF.

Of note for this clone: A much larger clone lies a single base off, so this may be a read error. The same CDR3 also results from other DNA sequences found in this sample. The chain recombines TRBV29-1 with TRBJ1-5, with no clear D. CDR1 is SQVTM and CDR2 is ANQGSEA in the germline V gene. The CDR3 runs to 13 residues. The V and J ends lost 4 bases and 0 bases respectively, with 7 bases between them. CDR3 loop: CSVGSNSNQPQHF. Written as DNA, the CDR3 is TGCAGCGTTGGGTCCAATAGCAATCAGCCCCAGCATTTT.

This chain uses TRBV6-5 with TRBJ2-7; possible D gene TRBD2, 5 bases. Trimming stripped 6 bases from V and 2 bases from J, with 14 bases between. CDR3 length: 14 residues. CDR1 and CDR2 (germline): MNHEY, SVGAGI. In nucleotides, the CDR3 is TGTGCCAGCAGACCCCGTAGCGCGGCCTACGAGCAGTACTTC. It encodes CASRPRSAAYEQYF.

The CDR3 DNA reads as TGTGCCAGCAGTTACGAGGGATTCGACGAGCAGTACTTC. Protein: CASSYEGFDEQYF. The rearrangement joins TRBV6-7 to TRBJ2-7, with D perhaps TRBD2 (5 bases). TRBV6-7 is an ORF for which the function is uncertain. Trimming pared 2 bases from V and 5 bases from J, leaving 10 bases between. CDR3 length: 13 amino acids.

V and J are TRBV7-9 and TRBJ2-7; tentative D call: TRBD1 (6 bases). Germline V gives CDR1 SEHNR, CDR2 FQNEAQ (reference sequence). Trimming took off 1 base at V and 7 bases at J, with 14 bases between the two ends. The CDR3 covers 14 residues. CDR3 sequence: CASSLGAGVLEQYF. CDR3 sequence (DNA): TGTGCCAGCAGCTTAGGTGCAGGGGTCCTGGAGCAGTACTTC.

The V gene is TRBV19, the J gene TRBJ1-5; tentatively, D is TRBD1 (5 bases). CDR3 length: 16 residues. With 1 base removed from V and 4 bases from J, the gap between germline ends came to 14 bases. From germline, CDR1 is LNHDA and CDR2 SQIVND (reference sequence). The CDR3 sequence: CASSIGNGHTNQPQHF. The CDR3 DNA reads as TGTGCCAGTAGTATAGGGAATGGACATACAAATCAGCCCCAGCATTTT.

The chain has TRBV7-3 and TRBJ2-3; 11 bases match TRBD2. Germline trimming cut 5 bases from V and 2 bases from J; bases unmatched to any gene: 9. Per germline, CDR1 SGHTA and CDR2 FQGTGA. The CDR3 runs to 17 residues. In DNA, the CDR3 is TGTGCCAGCAGCCCCAACCGACTAGCGGGGTACACAGATACGCAGTATTTT. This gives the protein CASSPNRLAGYTDTQYF.

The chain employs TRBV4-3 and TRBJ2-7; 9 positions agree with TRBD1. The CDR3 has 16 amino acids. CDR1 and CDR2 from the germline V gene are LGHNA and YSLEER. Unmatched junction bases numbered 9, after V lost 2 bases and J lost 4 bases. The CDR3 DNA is TGCGCCAGCAGCCAATCGGGGGACAGGGAAACTTACGAGCAGTACTTC. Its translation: CASSQSGDRETYEQYF.

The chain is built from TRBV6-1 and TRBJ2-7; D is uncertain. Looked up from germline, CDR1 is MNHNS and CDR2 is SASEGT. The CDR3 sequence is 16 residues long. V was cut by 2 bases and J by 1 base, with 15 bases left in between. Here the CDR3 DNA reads TGTGCCAGCAGTGAATCTTGGGCCCTAGGGTCCTACGAGCAGTACTTC. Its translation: CASSESWALGSYEQYF.

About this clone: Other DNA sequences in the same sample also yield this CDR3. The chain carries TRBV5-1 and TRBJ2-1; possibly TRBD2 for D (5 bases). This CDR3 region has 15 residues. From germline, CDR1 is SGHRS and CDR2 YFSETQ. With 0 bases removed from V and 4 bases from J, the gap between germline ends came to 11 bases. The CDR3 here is CASSLGGGRYNEQFF. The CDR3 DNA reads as TGCGCCAGCAGCTTGGGTGGAGGCAGGTACAATGAGCAGTTCTTC.

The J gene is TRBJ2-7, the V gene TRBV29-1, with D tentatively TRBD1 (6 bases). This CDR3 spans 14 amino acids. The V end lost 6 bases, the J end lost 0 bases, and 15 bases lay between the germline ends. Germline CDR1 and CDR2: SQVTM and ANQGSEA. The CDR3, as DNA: TGCAGCGTACGACAGGACACCAGCTCCTACGAGCAGTACTTC. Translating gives CSVRQDTSSYEQYF.

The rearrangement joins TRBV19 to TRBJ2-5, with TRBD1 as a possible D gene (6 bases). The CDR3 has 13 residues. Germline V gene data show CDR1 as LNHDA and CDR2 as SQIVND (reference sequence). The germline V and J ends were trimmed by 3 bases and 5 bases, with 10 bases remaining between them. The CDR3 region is CASSIDRPETQYF. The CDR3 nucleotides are TGTGCCAGTAGTATCGACAGGCCGGAGACCCAGTACTTC. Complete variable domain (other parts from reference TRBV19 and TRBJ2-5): DGGITQSPKYLFRKEGQNVTLSCEQNLNHDAMYWYRQDPGQGLRLIYYSQIVNDFQKGDIAEGYSVSREKKESFPLTVTSAQKNPTAFYLCASSIDRPETQYFGPGTRLLVL.

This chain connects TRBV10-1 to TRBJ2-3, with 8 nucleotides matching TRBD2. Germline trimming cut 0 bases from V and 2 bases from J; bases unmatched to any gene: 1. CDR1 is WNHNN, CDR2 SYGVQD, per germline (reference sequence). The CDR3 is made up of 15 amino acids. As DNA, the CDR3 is TGCGCCAGCAGTGAGTCTGGACTAGCCACAGATACGCAGTATTTT. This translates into CASSESGLATDTQYF.

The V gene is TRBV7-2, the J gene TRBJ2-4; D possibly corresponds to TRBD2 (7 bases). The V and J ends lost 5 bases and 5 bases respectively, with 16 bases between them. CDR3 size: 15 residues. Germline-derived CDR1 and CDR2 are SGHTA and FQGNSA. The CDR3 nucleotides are TGTGCCAGCAGCCCTACTATGGGGGGGCAAAACATTCAGTACTTC. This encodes CASSPTMGGQNIQYF.

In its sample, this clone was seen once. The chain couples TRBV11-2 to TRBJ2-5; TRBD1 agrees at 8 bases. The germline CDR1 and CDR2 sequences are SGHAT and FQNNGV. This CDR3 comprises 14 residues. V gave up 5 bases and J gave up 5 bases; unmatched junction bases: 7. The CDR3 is CASSPQTGGETQYF. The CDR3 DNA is TGTGCCAGCAGCCCACAAACAGGGGGGGAGACCCAGTACTTC.

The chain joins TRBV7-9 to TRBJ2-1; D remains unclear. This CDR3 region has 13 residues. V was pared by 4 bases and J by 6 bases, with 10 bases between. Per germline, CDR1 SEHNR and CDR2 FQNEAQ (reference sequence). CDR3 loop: CASSSSGINEQFF. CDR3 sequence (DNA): TGTGCCAGCAGCTCCTCGGGCATCAATGAGCAGTTCTTC. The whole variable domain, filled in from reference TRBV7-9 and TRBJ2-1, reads DTGVSQNPRHKITKRGQNVTFRCDPISEHNRLYWYRQTLGQGPEFLTYFQNEAQLEKSRLLSDRFSAERPKGSFSTLEIQRTEQGDSAMYLCASSSSGINEQFFGPGTRLTVL.

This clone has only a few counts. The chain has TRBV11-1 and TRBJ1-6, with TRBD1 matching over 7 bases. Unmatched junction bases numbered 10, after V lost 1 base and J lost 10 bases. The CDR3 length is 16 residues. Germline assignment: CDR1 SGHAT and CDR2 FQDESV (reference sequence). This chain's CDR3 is CASSLVPNGQASPLHF. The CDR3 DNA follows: TGTGCCAGCAGCTTAGTCCCAAACGGACAGGCGTCACCCCTCCACTTT.

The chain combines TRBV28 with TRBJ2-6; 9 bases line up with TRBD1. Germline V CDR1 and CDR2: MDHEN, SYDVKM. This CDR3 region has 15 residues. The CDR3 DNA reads TGTGCACACAGGGGGCGCGAGTCTGGGGCCAACGTCCTGACTTTC. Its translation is CAHRGRESGANVLTF.

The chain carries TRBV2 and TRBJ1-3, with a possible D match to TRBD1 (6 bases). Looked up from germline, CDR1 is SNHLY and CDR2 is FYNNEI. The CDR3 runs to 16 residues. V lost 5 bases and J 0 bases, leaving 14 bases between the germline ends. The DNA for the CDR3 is TGTGCCAGCAGTCGGGGGCCCATCGTCTCTGGAAACACCATATATTTT. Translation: CASSRGPIVSGNTIYF.

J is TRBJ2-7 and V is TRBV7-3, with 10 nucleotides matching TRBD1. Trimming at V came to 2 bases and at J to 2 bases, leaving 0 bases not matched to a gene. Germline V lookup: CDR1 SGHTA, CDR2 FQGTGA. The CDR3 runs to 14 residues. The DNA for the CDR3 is TGTGCCAGCAGCTTAGACAGGGGGCCCTACGAGCAGTACTTC. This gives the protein CASSLDRGPYEQYF.

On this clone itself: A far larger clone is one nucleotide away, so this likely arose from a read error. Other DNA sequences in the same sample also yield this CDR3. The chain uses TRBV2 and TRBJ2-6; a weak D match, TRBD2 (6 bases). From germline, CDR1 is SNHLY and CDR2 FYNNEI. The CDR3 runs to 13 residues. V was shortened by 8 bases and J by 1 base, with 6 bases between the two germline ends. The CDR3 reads CASGGSGANVLTF. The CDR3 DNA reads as TGTGCCAGCGGGGGGTCTGGGGCCAACGTCCTGACTTTC.

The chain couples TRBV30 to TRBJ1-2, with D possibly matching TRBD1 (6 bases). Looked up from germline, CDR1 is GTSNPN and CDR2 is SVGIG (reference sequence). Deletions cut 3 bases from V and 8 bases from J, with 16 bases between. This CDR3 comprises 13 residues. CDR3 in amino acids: CAWSKGGREGYTF. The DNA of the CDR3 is TGTGCCTGGAGCAAGGGGGGGCGCGAGGGCTACACCTTC.

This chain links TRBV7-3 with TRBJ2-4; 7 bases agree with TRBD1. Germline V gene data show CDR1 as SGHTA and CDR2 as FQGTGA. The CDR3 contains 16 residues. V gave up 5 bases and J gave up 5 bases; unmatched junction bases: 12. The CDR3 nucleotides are TGTGCCAGCAGCCTAGCCGGGACAGCGAGTCAAAACATTCAGTACTTC. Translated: CASSLAGTASQNIQYF.

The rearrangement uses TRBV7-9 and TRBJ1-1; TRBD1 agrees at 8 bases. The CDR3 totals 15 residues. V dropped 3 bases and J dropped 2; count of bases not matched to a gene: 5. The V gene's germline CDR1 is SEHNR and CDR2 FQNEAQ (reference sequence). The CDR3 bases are TGTGCCAGCAGCTTGGACACAGGGGGAAACACTGAAGCTTTCTTT. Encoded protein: CASSLDTGGNTEAFF.

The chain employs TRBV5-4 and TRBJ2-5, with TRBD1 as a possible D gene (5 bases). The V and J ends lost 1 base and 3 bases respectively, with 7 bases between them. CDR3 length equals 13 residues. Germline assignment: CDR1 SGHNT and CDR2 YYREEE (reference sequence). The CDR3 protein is CASSLPREETQYF. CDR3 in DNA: TGTGCCAGCAGCTTGCCCAGGGAAGAGACCCAGTACTTC.

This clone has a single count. The CDR3 loop is CASSQYRDTGELFF. In DNA form, the CDR3 reads TGTGCCAGCAGCCAGTACCGGGACACCGGGGAGCTGTTTTTT. The V call is TRBV11-3, the J call TRBJ2-2, with D unresolved. The V end lost 5 bases, the J end lost 3 bases, and 10 bases lay between the germline ends. Per the germline V gene, CDR1 is SGHNT and CDR2 is YENEEA. The CDR3 covers 14 residues. Full variable domain (rest looked up from reference TRBV11-3 and TRBJ2-2): EAGVVQSPRYKIIEKKQPVAFWCNPISGHNTLYWYLQNLGQGPELLIRYENEEAVDDSQLPKDRFSAERLKGVDSTLKIQPAELGDSAVYLCASSQYRDTGELFFGEGSRLTVL.

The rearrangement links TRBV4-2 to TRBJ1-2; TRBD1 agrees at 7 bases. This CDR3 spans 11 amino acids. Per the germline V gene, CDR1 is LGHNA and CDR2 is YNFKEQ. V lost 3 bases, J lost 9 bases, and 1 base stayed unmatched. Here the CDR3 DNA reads TGTGCCAGCAGCCAGGGACAGAGCTACACCTTC. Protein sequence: CASSQGQSYTF.

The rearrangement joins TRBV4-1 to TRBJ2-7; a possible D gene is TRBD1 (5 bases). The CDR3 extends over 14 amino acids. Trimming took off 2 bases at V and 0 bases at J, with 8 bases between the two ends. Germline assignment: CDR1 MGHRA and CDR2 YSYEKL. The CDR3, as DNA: TGCGCCAGCAGCCAACAGGGCGTCTCCTACGAGCAGTACTTC. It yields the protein CASSQQGVSYEQYF.

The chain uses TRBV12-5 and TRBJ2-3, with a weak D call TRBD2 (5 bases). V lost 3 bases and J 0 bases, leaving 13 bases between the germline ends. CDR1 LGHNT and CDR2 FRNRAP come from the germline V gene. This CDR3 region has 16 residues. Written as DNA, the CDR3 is TGTGCTAGTGGTTTAGGAGCGGCCCCTAGCACAGATACGCAGTATTTT. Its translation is CASGLGAAPSTDTQYF.

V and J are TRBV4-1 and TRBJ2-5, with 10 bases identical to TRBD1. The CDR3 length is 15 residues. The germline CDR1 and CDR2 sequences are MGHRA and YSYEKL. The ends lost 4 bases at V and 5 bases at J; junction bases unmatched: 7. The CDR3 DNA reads TGCGCCAGCAGCCCACTGGACAGGGGGTCGGAGACCCAGTACTTC. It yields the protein CASSPLDRGSETQYF.